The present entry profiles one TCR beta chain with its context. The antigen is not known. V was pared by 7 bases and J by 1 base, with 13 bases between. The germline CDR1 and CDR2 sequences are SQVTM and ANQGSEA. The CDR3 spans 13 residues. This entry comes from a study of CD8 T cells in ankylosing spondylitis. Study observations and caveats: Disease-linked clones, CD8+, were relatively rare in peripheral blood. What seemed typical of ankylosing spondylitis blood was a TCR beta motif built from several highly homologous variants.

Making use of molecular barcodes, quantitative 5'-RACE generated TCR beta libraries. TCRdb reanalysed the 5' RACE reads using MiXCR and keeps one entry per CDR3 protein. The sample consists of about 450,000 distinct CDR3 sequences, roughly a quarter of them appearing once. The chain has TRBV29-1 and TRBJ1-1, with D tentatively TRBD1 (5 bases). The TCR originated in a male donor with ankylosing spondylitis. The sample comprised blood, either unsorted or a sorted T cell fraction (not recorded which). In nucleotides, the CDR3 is TGCAGCGGGAGCGGGGGGGGGAACACTGAAGCTTTCTTT. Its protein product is CSGSGGGNTEAFF.